A selection of T cell receptor beta chains follows, all from one sample in a study of T-cell memory formation after mild COVID-19. From the 5' RACE reads, TCRdb called clonotypes with MiXCR, one entry per CDR3 protein. The table shows roughly 450,000 distinct CDR3 sequences, with over 15% occurring only once. Material: PBMCs or a T cell subset sorted from them (not recorded which). These receptors came from a man aged 18 to 29 who had mild COVID-19 (a few samples of this study predate the infection). Cell type and time point are not known. Both conserved end residues are part of each CDR3. A D gene is named only where the DNA matches it firmly. Some rows mark clone size as missing; the rest say once, few, many or name a class of expanded clone.

j_gene	v_gene	d_gene	abundance	CDR3nt	CDR3aa
TRBJ1-3	TRBV6-5	-	-	TGTGCCAGCAGTTTTACCTCGGGGGGTTCTGTCGCTGGAAACACCATATATTTT	CASSFTSGGSVAGNTIYF
TRBJ2-3	TRBV4-3	-	many	TGCGCCAGCAGCCAAGATCCAGGGACAGATACGCAGTATTTT	CASSQDPGTDTQYF
TRBJ2-3	TRBV4-2	-	-	TGTGCCAGCAGCCAAGGGGGCGGCCCCTCTCGCACAGATACGCAGTATTTT	CASSQGGGPSRTDTQYF
TRBJ2-1	TRBV28	TRBD2	few	TGTGCCAGCAGTCGGGGGGAGTACAATGAGCAGTTCTTC	CASSRGEYNEQFF
TRBJ1-3	TRBV9	-	-	TGTGCCAGCAGCAAGGACCTGTCTTCTGGAAACACCATATATTTT	CASSKDLSSGNTIYF
TRBJ2-3	TRBV7-7	-	-	TGTGCCAGCAGCTTAGGGAAAGGGGTCGATACGCAGTATTTT	CASSLGKGVDTQYF
TRBJ2-3	TRBV9	TRBD2	few	TGTGCCAGCAGCTTCGGGGGGACTAGAGGCACAGATACGCAGTATTTT	CASSFGGTRGTDTQYF
TRBJ2-1	TRBV20-1	TRBD2	few	TGCAGTGCTCCGGGGGGAGCAGTAGACTACAATGAGCAGTTCTTC	CSAPGGAVDYNEQFF
TRBJ2-5	TRBV11-2	-	-	TGTGCCAGCAGAAATCTTAAGGGGTTGAGGGAGACCCAGTACTTC	CASRNLKGLRETQYF
TRBJ2-3	TRBV5-5	TRBD1	few	TGTGCCAGCAGCTTGAGACAGGGGGCTGCAGATACGCAGTATTTT	CASSLRQGAADTQYF
TRBJ1-2	TRBV7-9	TRBD1	few	TGTGCCAGCAGACCAACAGGGGATGGCTATGGCTACACCTTC	CASRPTGDGYGYTF
TRBJ2-5	TRBV5-4	TRBD2	-	TGTGCCAGCAGCACACCCAATAGCGGGGGGGCCGCTGAGACCCAGTACTTC	CASSTPNSGGAAETQYF
TRBJ2-5	TRBV5-1	TRBD1	few	TGCGCCAGCAGCTTGCTCGGGACAGGGGGTGAGACCCAGTACTTC	CASSLLGTGGETQYF
TRBJ1-2	TRBV10-1	-	-	TGCGCCAGCAGTGACGGATTGAACTATGGCTACACCTTC	CASSDGLNYGYTF
TRBJ2-7	TRBV4-1	TRBD2	-	TGCGCCAGCAGCCTTGGCGGGGGTACCACCTACGAGCAGTACTTC	CASSLGGGTTYEQYF
TRBJ2-4	TRBV5-1	-	many	TGCGCCAGCAGCTCCGGACTAGCCAAAAACATTCAGTACTTC	CASSSGLAKNIQYF
TRBJ2-7	TRBV10-3	-	-	TGTGCCATCAGCCCGCAGGGACCCCGATACGAGCAGTACTTC	CAISPQGPRYEQYF
TRBJ1-1	TRBV7-9	-	many	TGTGCCAGCAGCTCGACTGTGAACACTGAAGCTTTCTTT	CASSSTVNTEAFF
TRBJ1-2	TRBV5-1	-	few	TGCGCCAGCAGCTTGGGCCCAGGGTTCTACACCTTC	CASSLGPGFYTF
TRBJ2-4	TRBV7-6	TRBD1	-	TGTGCCAGCAGCCCCGAACTGACAGGGCTCATAGGGATTCAGTACTTC	CASSPELTGLIGIQYF
TRBJ1-1	TRBV6-1	-	few	TGTGCCAGCAGTGAAGCGCTTCAGGGTTCCCAAGCTTTCTTT	CASSEALQGSQAFF
TRBJ2-2	TRBV2	-	-	TGTGCCAGCAGTGAAGAGGGGGTAGGGGCCGGGGAGCTGTTTTTT	CASSEEGVGAGELFF
TRBJ2-2	TRBV6-5	-	few	TGTGCCAGCAGCCCCGGAGTCCTGAACACCGGGGAGCTGTTTTTT	CASSPGVLNTGELFF
TRBJ1-3	TRBV5-1	-	-	TGCGCCAGCAGCCGCGATACAGGGACTGGAAACACCATATATTTT	CASSRDTGTGNTIYF
TRBJ2-2	TRBV10-3	-	few	TGTGCCATCGGAGAGGGGATACACCTCGCGAACACCGGGGAGCTGTTTTTT	CAIGEGIHLANTGELFF
TRBJ1-3	TRBV9	TRBD1	few	TGTGCCAGCAGCGTAGGGACAGGGGGTGGAAACACCATATATTTT	CASSVGTGGGNTIYF
TRBJ2-1	TRBV11-3	TRBD2	-	TGTGCCAGCAGCCTCCGACTAGCGGAGAATGAGCAGTTCTTC	CASSLRLAENEQFF
TRBJ1-4	TRBV5-5	-	-	TGTGCCAGCAGCCGGGCAGGGGATCCTAATGAAAAACTGTTTTTT	CASSRAGDPNEKLFF
TRBJ1-1	TRBV6-6	-	-	TGTGCCAGCAGCTCGCCGGCTCAGACAGGGAACACTGAAGCTTTCTTT	CASSSPAQTGNTEAFF
TRBJ2-3	TRBV29-1	-	-	TGCAGCGTGCGAGGCCCAGGCACAGATACGCAGTATTTT	CSVRGPGTDTQYF
TRBJ2-3	TRBV7-2	-	few	TGTGCCAGCAGCTGGCGGGCCATCCCCACAGATACGCAGTATTTT	CASSWRAIPTDTQYF